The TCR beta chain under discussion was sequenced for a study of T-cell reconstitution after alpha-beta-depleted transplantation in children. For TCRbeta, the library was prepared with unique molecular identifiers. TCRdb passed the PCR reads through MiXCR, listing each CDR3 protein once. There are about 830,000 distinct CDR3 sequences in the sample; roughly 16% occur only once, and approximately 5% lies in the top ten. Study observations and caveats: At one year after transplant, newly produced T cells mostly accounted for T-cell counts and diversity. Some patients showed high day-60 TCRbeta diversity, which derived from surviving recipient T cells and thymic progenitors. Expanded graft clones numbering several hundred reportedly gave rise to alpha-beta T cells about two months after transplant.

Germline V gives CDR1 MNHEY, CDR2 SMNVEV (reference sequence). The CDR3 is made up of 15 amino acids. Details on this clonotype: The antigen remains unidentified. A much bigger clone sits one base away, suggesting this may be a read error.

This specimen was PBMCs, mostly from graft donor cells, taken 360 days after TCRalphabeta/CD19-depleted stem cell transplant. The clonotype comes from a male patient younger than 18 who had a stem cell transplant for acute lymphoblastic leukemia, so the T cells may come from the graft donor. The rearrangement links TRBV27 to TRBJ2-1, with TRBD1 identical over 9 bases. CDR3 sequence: CASSVPGQGRNERFF. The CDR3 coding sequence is TGTGCCAGCAGTGTACCGGGACAGGGTAGGAATGAGCGGTTCTTC.